This T cell receptor (beta chain) was observed in a study of blood T cell repertoires in COVID-19. Study-wide context: The samples span acute and convalescent COVID-19 from the United States, Italy and Spain. T cells, B-cell-depleted T cells, or PBMCs provided the cDNA or gDNA that served as material.

In the original processing: Counts of nucleated cells, estimated from reference gene primer amplification, were obtained. Data came from immunoSEQ multiplex PCR; TCRdb stores just in-frame clones and leaves some out. The V and J calls and clone size were taken over from that table, and D and trimming were inferred from the DNA. The table includes 13,000 to 15,000 clones, 80% to 90% detected once. Germline loops: CDR1 SNHLY, CDR2 FYNNEI. Trimming removed 0 bases from V and 6 bases from J, with 9 bases in between. This CDR3 has 13 amino acids. The sequenced material came from peripheral blood. V is TRBV2 and J is TRBJ2-7; possibly TRBD1 for D (5 bases). This TCR was sampled from a human donor in a cohort sampled during active COVID-19. DNA for the CDR3: TGTGCCAGCAGTGAAGCCAGGGCCGGCGAGCAGTACTTC. Its protein product is CASSEARAGEQYF.